A selection of T cell receptor beta chains follows, all from one sample in a study of blood T cell repertoires in COVID-19. TCRdb keeps only in-frame clones here, not all; method: immunoSEQ multiplex PCR. Of about 76,000 clones listed, approximately 81% are singletons. Sequences were obtained from peripheral blood. Every receptor here comes from a woman aged 60 to 75 with acute or convalescent COVID-19. CDR3s include the opening cysteine and the closing phenylalanine or tryptophan. The order of the fields is V gene, J gene, clone size, D gene, CDR3 length, CDR3 protein, CDR3 DNA. A D gene is named only where the DNA matches it firmly. Clone size is stated in some rows and not others, as once, few, many or a class when expanded.

TRBV5-1	TRBJ2-5	.	TRBD2	14	CASSFTSGQETQYF	TGCGCCAGCAGCTTTACTAGCGGCCAAGAGACCCAGTACTTC
TRBV9	TRBJ2-2	.	TRBD2	17	CASSVELAGPIGGELFF	TGTGCCAGCAGCGTAGAACTAGCGGGGCCGATAGGCGGGGAGCTGTTTTTT
TRBV27	TRBJ1-2	.	.	13	CASSLGHYYGYTF	TGTGCCAGCAGTTTGGGACATTACTATGGCTACACCTTC
TRBV13	TRBJ1-2	.	.	14	CASSLGTGNYGYTF	TGTGCCAGCAGCTTAGGTACAGGGAACTATGGCTACACCTTC
TRBV5-1	TRBJ1-1	.	TRBD1	15	CASSLVRSGGTEAFF	TGCGCCAGCAGCTTGGTGAGATCAGGGGGCACTGAAGCTTTCTTT
TRBV4-1	TRBJ2-2	once	TRBD1	16	CASSPGQGLTTGELFF	TGCGCCAGCAGCCCGGGACAGGGACTAACCACCGGGGAGCTGTTTTTT
TRBV6-5	TRBJ2-7	.	TRBD1	14	CATGLDRGRNEQYF	TGTGCCACCGGTTTAGATAGGGGGCGGAACGAGCAGTACTTC
TRBV29-1	TRBJ1-1	.	.	11	CSVVDTLEAFF	TGCAGCGTTGTGGACACTTTAGAGGCTTTCTTT
TRBV10-3	TRBJ2-1	.	.	13	CAIKPSGSDEQFF	TGTGCCATCAAACCCTCCGGGTCAGATGAGCAGTTCTTC
TRBV4-3	TRBJ2-6	.	.	18	CASSQDAVPGSGANVLTF	TGCGCCAGCAGCCAAGATGCAGTCCCAGGATCTGGGGCCAACGTCCTGACTTTC
TRBV30	TRBJ2-1	.	.	14	CARQDGSSYNEQFF	TGTGCCAGACAAGACGGGAGCTCCTACAATGAGCAGTTCTTC